This TCR beta chain was sequenced for a study of T cells in Graves' hyperthyroidism and ophthalmopathy. What was amplified from RNA transcripts were TCR beta CDR3 regions. The HTBI primer set was used in a first-round RT-PCR of the TCR CDR3. TCRdb independently ran MiXCR on the multiplex PCR reads; one entry per CDR3 protein. The sample carries 250,000 to 350,000 distinct CDR3 sequences, about 15% recorded once. CDR3 size: 16 residues. Deletions cut 2 bases from V and 3 bases from J, with 16 bases between. Per germline, CDR1 KGHSH and CDR2 LQKENI. The specimen was blood. The V and J genes are TRBV18 and TRBJ2-5; weak D call: TRBD2 (7 bases). The TCR was taken from a woman aged 55 to 70 with Graves' ophthalmopathy. CDR3 DNA sequence: TGTGCCAGCTCACCATACGGGCCGGGGGGCGAAGAGACCCAGTACTTC. Translation: CASSPYGPGGEETQYF.